This record covers a single T cell receptor beta chain. These data originate in a study of blood T cell repertoires in COVID-19. For the study at large: T cells, B-cell-depleted T cells, or PBMCs provided the cDNA or gDNA that served as material.

Assay used: immunoSEQ multiplex PCR; TCRdb lists only in-frame clones, some missing. Of about 190,000 clones detected, around 80% appear once; the ten largest clones hold about 13%. The CDR3 totals 17 residues. Germline V lookup: CDR1 MNHEY, CDR2 SMNVEV (reference sequence). J was trimmed by 6 bases and V by 0 bases; bases with no gene match: 9. Source material: peripheral blood. This chain links TRBV27 with TRBJ2-7; 12 bases are a match to TRBD2. The sequence derives from a man between 45 and 60 years old who had recovered from COVID-19. Here the CDR3 DNA reads TGTGCCAGCAGTTTATCGAACCTAGCGGGAGGGCCGGTCGAGCAGTACTTC. Translating gives CASSLSNLAGGPVEQYF.